The present entry profiles one T cell receptor beta chain with its context. As yet, its antigen is unknown. This entry belongs to a study of T cells in localized non-small cell lung cancer. Points from the study as a whole: Across samples, adjacent lung featured a median around 56 of the top 100 tumor clones. Among blood samples, higher T cell density accompanied longer overall survival. Only one tumor region was sequenced, so heterogeneity remains possible. Clonality peaked in uninvolved adjacent lung rather than tumor.

Data came from immunoSEQ multiplex PCR; TCRdb stores just in-frame clones and leaves some out. The sample contains over 35,000 clones, 65% to 90% of which appear only once. Looked up from germline, CDR1 is GTSNPN and CDR2 is SVGIG (reference sequence). The CDR3 has 13 amino acids. Germline trimming cut 0 bases from V and 8 bases from J; bases unmatched to any gene: 4. The clonotype was recovered from a male donor at least 60 years old with stage II lung adenocarcinoma. The gene calls are TRBV30 and TRBJ2-1, with TRBD2 identical over 7 bases. This material consisted of peripheral blood mononuclear cells, taken before any cancer treatment. The CDR3 region is CAWSVGRAYEQFF. As DNA, the CDR3 is TGTGCCTGGAGTGTAGGGAGGGCTTATGAGCAGTTCTTC.